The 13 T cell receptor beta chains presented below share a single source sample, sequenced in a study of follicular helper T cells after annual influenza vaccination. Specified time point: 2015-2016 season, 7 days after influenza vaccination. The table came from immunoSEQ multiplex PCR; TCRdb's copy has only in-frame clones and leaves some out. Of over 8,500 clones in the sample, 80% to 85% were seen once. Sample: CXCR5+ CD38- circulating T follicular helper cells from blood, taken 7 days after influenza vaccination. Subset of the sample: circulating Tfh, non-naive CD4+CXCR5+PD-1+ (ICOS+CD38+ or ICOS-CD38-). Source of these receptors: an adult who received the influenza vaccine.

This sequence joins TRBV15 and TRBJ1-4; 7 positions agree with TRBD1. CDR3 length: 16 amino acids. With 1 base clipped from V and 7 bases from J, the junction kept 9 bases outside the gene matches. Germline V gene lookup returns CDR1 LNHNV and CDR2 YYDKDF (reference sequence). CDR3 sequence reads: CATSRVRGARGEKLFF. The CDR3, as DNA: TGTGCCACCAGCAGAGTCAGGGGGGCTAGGGGTGAAAAACTGTTTTTT.

The CDR3 spells CAERSTGTRSNEQFF. The CDR3 DNA sequence: TGTGCCGAAAGAAGCACCGGGACTAGGAGCAATGAGCAGTTCTTC. J is TRBJ2-1 and V is TRBV30, with 8 bases lining up with TRBD2. There are 15 residues in the CDR3. V lost 8 bases and J lost 6; bases outside the gene matches: 15. Germline CDR1 reads GTSNPN; CDR2 reads SVGIG (reference sequence).

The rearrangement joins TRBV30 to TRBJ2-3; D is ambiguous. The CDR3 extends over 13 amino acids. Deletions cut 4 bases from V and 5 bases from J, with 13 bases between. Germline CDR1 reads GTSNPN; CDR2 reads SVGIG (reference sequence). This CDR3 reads CAWIRSLGDTQYF. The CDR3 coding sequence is TGTGCCTGGATTCGGTCCCTCGGAGATACGCAGTATTTT.

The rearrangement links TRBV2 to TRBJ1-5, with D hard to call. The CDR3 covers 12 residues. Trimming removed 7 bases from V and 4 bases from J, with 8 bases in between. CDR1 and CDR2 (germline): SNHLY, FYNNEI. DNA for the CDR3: TGTGCCAGCAACAATGCGAATCAGCCCCAGCATTTT. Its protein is CASNNANQPQHF. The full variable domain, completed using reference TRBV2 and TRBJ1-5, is EPEVTQTPSHQVTQMGQEVILRCVPISNHLYFYWYRQILGQKVEFLVSFYNNEISEKSEIFDDQFSVERPDGSNFTLKIRSTKLEDSAMYFCASNNANQPQHFGDGTRLSIL.

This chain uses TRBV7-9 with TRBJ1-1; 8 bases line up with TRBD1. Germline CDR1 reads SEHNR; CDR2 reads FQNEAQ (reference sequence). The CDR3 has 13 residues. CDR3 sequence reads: CAADRGTDTEAFF. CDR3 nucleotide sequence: TGTGCAGCAGACAGGGGCACTGACACTGAAGCTTTCTTT.

The CDR3 sequence: CAISALLGQAGATNEKLFF. In DNA, the CDR3 is TGTGCCATCAGTGCGCTCTTGGGGCAGGCCGGAGCAACTAATGAAAAACTGTTTTTT. The rearrangement uses TRBV10-3 and TRBJ1-4, with TRBD1 as a possible D gene (5 bases). This CDR3 comprises 19 residues. The V gene's germline CDR1 is ENHRY and CDR2 SYGVKD. V was cut by 4 bases and J by 0 bases, with 21 bases left in between.

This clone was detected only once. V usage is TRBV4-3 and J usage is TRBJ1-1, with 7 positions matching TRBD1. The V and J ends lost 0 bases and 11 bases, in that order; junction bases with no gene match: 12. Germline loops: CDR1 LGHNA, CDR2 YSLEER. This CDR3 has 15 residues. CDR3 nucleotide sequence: TGCGCCAGCAGCCAAGAGGCGCTAGGGGGCGTTTTGGCTTTCTTT. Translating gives CASSQEALGGVLAFF.

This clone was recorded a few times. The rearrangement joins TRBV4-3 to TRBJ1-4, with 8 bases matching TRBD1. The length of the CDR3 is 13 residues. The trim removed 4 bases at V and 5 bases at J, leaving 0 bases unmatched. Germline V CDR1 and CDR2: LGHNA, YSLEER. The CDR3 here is CASSRQGNEKLFF. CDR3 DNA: TGCGCCAGCAGCCGACAGGGGAATGAAAAACTGTTTTTT.

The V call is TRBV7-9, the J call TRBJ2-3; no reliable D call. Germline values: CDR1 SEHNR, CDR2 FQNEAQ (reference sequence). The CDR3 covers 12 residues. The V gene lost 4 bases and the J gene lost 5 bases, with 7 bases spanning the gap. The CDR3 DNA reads TGTGCCAGCAGCTCCGTCGGAGATACGCAGTATTTT. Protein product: CASSSVGDTQYF.

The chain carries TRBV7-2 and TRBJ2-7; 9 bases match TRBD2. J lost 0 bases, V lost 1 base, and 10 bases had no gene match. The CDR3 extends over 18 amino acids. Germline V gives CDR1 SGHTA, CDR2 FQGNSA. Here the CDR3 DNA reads TGTGCCAGCAGCTTAGTTTGGTCGAGCGGGGGGTCCTCCTACGAGCAGTACTTC. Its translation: CASSLVWSSGGSSYEQYF.

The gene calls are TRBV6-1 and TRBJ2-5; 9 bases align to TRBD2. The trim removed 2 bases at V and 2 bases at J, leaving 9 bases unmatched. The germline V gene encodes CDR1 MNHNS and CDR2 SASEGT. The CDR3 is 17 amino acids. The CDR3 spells CASSELAGAVEQETQYF. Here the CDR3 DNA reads TGTGCCAGCAGTGAATTAGCGGGGGCCGTAGAGCAAGAGACCCAGTACTTC.

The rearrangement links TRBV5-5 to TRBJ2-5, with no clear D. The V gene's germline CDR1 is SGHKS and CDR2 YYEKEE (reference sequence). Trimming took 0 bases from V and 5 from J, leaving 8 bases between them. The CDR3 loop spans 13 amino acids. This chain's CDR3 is CASSLAGRETQYF. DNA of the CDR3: TGTGCCAGCAGCTTGGCCGGTAGGGAGACCCAGTACTTC. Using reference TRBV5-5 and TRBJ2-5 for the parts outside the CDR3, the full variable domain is DAGVTQSPTHLIKTRGQQVTLRCSPISGHKSVSWYQQVLGQGPQFIFQYYEKEERGRGNFPDRFSARQFPNYSSELNVNALLLGDSALYLCASSLAGRETQYFGPGTRLLVL.

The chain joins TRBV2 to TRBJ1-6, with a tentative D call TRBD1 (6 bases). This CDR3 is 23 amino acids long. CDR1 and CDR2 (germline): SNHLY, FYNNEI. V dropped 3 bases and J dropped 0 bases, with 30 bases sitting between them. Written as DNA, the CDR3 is TGTGCCAGCAGTGATCTCCTTTTACGGGGGCGCGGGGGCGTCGGCTCCTATAATTCACCCCTCCACTTT. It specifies CASSDLLLRGRGGVGSYNSPLHF.